This is a list of T cell receptor beta chains from one sample in a study of read filtering for tumor transcriptome and immune sequencing. TCRdb fed the reads into MiXCR, producing one record per CDR3 protein. The repertoire has some 19,000 distinct CDR3 sequences, 22% of them found once; the top ten carry less than 25%. Sequences were obtained from a population of CD138-negative cells sorted from bone marrow. The receptors here all came from a donor aged 40 or over with multiple myeloma. CDR3s include the opening cysteine and the closing phenylalanine or tryptophan.

V	J	CDR3
TRBV12-3/TRBV12-4	TRBJ2-2	CASNERGVSWNTGDLFF
TRBV12-3/TRBV12-4	TRBJ2-7	CASSFLAGAYEQYF
TRBV19	TRBJ2-1	CTSSIDRVDLFPLPPNEQFF
TRBV3-1	TRBJ2-1	CASSPKGGSTYNEQFF
TRBV28	TRBJ2-7	CASQGDLHEQYF
TRBV7-2	TRBJ2-3	CASSETSSTQYF
TRBV28	TRBJ1-1	CASSFQSGSEAFF
TRBV6-5	TRBJ2-3	CASSRADSTDTQYF
TRBV5-4	TRBJ2-2	CASSAGTGDTGELFF
TRBV5-1	TRBJ2-5	CASSSLQGDTETQYF
TRBV29-1	TRBJ1-2	CSVVWAASYGYTF
TRBV3-1	TRBJ2-1	CASSTGNEQFF
TRBV7-9	TRBJ2-5	CASSETGRQETQYF
TRBV29-1	TRBJ2-1	CSVGRETYNEQFF
TRBV20-1	TRBJ2-7	CSARAETYEQYF
TRBV7-3	TRBJ2-1	CASSSLTSQNDYNEQFF
TRBV6-6	TRBJ1-4	CASSYPREGGTNEKLFF
TRBV7-9	TRBJ2-1	CASSLGITGYNEQFF
TRBV5-1	TRBJ2-3	CASSLRTSGSDTQYF
TRBV14	TRBJ1-1	CASSPHAGTARTEAFF